A single sample is the source of the 9 T cell receptor beta chains below, sequenced in a study of response to subunit inactivated influenza vaccine (dated by TCRdb to the late 2010s). Library preparation employed RT-PCR. Sequencing was carried out with an Illumina HiSeq 2500. TCRdb itself trimmed the public reads at Q25 with fastp, ran MiXCR and retained productive beta chains. Every CDR3 protein is listed once, alongside the most common genes and DNA of its rows. The sample yields 500,000 to 750,000 distinct CDR3 sequences; 14% were counted once. 11% of the sample goes to the ten largest clones. The sample consisted of PBMCs from blood, taken roughly 12 days after vaccination. These receptors were obtained from a man between 45 and 60 years old who received an inactivated influenza vaccine. Donor details come from another sample of the same person, matched by shared clones.

A few counts support this clonotype. The chain's CDR3 is CASSSGSPSYNEQFF. The CDR3 DNA reads as TGTGCCAGCAGTAGCGGGAGCCCCTCCTACAATGAGCAGTTCTTC. The chain is built from TRBV6-1 and TRBJ2-1, with 8 bases lining up with TRBD2. This CDR3 is built from 15 residues. Unmatched junction bases numbered 3, after V lost 5 bases and J lost 0 bases. CDR1 MNHNS and CDR2 SASEGT come from the germline V gene.

This clonotype was counted many times. V is TRBV12-3 or TRBV12-4 and J is TRBJ1-6, with 7 bases matching TRBD1. The CDR3 spans 14 residues. J gave up 6 bases and V 3 bases, and 2 bases lay outside the gene matches. CDR3 region: CASSFAGGNSPLHF. DNA of the CDR3: TGTGCCAGCAGTTTCGCAGGGGGTAATTCACCCCTCCACTTT.

This clonotype was observed a few times. The chain combines TRBV25-1 with TRBJ2-3; TRBD1 might be the D (6 bases). Deletions cut 2 bases from V and 4 bases from J, with 16 bases between. The germline V gene has CDR1 MGHDK and CDR2 SYGVNS. The CDR3 spans 16 residues. CDR3 loop: CASSEGKLTGSDTQYF. The CDR3 nucleotides are TGTGCCAGCAGTGAAGGGAAGCTCACAGGGTCAGATACGCAGTATTTT. Full variable domain (outside the CDR3, taken from reference TRBV25-1 and TRBJ2-3): EADIYQTPRYLVIGTGKKITLECSQTMGHDKMYWYQQDPGMELHLIHYSYGVNSTEKGDLSSESTVSRIRTEHFPLTLESARPSHTSQYLCASSEGKLTGSDTQYFGPGTRLTVL.

This clonotype was counted at least ten times. The gene calls are TRBV24-1 and TRBJ2-1; D unresolved. Germline V CDR1 and CDR2: KGHDR, SFDVKD. This CDR3 region has 13 residues. The germline V and J ends were trimmed by 7 bases and 4 bases, with 10 bases remaining between them. The CDR3 DNA sequence: TGTGCCACCAGGAAGGCAGGTTACAATGAGCAGTTCTTC. This gives the protein CATRKAGYNEQFF.

This clonotype has just a few counts. This chain joins TRBV27 and TRBJ1-1; tentatively, D is TRBD1 (5 bases). CDR1 and CDR2 from the germline V gene are MNHEY and SMNVEV (reference sequence). The CDR3 extends over 15 amino acids. The germline V and J ends were trimmed by 2 bases and 5 bases, with 15 bases remaining between them. The CDR3 here is CASSLGVWGETEAFF. CDR3 DNA: TGTGCCAGCAGTTTAGGCGTTTGGGGGGAAACTGAAGCTTTCTTT.

This clonotype was detected a few times. An end of the junction differs from the germline gene, which may be a read error. The V and J genes are TRBV29-1 and TRBJ2-7, with 9 bases that match TRBD2. The CDR3 covers 13 residues. Germline V lookup: CDR1 SQVTM, CDR2 ANQGSEA. Here the CDR3 reads CSVGGLALEEQYF. The CDR3 DNA is TGCAGCGTTGGTGGACTAGCGCTGGAGGAGCAGTATTTC.

This chain links TRBV10-3 with TRBJ2-3; 9 nucleotides line up with TRBD1. Germline CDR1 ENHRY, CDR2 SYGVKD. J lost 6 bases, V lost 7 bases, and 5 bases had no gene match. The CDR3 length is 13 residues. CDR3 nucleotide sequence: TGTGCCATCAAGGCCGGACAGGGGGATACGCAGTATTTT. This gives the protein CAIKAGQGDTQYF.

The V gene is TRBV18, the J gene TRBJ2-1, with 7 bases matching TRBD2. Trimming at V came to 6 bases and at J to 1 base, leaving 12 bases not matched to a gene. In germline, CDR1 is KGHSH, CDR2 LQKENI. There are 17 residues in the CDR3. The CDR3 reads CASSHSQAGLSYNEQFF. The CDR3 region has the DNA TGTGCCAGCTCCCACTCGCAAGCGGGGTTATCCTACAATGAGCAGTTCTTC.

In this sample, this clonotype turned up a few times. This chain joins TRBV5-1 and TRBJ1-4, with unresolved D. Germline V gives CDR1 SGHRS, CDR2 YFSETQ. This CDR3 is 14 amino acids long. V was shortened by 2 bases and J by 7 bases, with 12 bases between the two germline ends. This chain's CDR3 is CASSLMAPPEKLFF. DNA of the CDR3: TGCGCCAGCAGCTTAATGGCGCCCCCTGAAAAACTGTTTTTT.